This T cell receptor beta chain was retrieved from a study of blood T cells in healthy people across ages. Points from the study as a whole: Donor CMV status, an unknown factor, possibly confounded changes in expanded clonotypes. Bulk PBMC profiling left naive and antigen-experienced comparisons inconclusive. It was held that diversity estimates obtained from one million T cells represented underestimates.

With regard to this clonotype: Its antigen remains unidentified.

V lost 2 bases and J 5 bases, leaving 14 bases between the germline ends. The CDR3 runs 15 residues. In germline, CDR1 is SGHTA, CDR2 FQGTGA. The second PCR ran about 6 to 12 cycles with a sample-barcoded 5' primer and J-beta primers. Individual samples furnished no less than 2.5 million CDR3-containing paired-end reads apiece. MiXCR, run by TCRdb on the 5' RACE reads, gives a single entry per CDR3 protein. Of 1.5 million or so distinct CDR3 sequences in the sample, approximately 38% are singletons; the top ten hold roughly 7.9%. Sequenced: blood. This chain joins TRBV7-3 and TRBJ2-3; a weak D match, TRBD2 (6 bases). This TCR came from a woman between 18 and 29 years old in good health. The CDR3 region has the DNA TGTGCCAGCAGCTTAGCGGAGGGGCAGAGAGATACGCAGTATTTT. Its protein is CASSLAEGQRDTQYF.